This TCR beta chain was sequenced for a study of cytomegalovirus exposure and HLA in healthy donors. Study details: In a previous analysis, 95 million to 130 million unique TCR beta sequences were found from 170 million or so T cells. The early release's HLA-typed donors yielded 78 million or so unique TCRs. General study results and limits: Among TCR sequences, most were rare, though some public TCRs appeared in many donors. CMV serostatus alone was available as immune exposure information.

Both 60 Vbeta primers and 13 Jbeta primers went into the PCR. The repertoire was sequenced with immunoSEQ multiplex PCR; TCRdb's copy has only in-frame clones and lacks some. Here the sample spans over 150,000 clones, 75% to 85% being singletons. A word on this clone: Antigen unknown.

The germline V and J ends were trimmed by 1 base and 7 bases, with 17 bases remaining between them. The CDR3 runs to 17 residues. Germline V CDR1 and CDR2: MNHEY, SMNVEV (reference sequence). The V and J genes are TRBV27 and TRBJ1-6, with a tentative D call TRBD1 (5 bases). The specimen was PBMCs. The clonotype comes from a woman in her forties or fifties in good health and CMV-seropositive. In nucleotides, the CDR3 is TGTGCCAGCAGTTTATTCGGTGGGGGGGTGGGGAATTCACCCCTCCACTTT. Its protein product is CASSLFGGGVGNSPLHF.